This passage covers 20 T cell receptor beta chains from one sample sequenced in a study of early T cells in non-severe SARS-CoV-2 infection (dated by TCRdb to about 2021). The library was obtained by 5' RACE. Sequencing instrument: NextSeq 500. Using fastp trimming at Q25 and MiXCR clonotype assembly, TCRdb reanalyzed the public sequencing data and kept in-frame beta chains. Rows matching on CDR3 protein sequence are summarized as one entry with the most common DNA and genes. The sample contains tens of thousands of distinct CDR3 sequences, 11% to 15% of them found a single time. Together, the top ten hold under 4% of the sample. The specimen sequenced was whole blood. Receptor source: an adult who was a healthcare worker with PCR-confirmed SARS-CoV-2 infection or an uninfected control (not recorded which).

This clonotype was detected only a few times. The chain joins TRBV5-1 to TRBJ2-1; TRBD1 is a possible D gene (6 bases). CDR3 length: 14 amino acids. Trimming took 2 bases from V and 4 from J, leaving 10 bases between them. The V gene's germline CDR1 is SGHRS and CDR2 YFSETQ. The CDR3 DNA reads TGCGCCAGCAGCTTAAGGACAGAGTACAATGAGCAGTTCTTC. It is translated as CASSLRTEYNEQFF.

In its sample, this clonotype was seen many times. One junction end does not reproduce the germline sequence, and a read error may be involved. V usage is TRBV29-1 and J usage is TRBJ2-1; 7 bases line up with TRBD1. Germline-derived CDR1 and CDR2 are SQVTM and ANQGSEA. The CDR3 is made up of 13 amino acids. The CDR3 loop reads CSVAKLTGSDAVF. The CDR3 DNA follows: TGCAGCGTTGCTAAGCTGACAGGGAGTGATGCGGTCTTC.

This clonotype has a count of ten or more. The chain couples TRBV7-8 to TRBJ2-7; D is possibly TRBD1 or TRBD2 (5 bases each). The CDR3 is made up of 15 amino acids. With 5 bases removed from V and 4 bases from J, the gap between germline ends came to 18 bases. Looked up from germline, CDR1 is SGHVS and CDR2 is FQNEAQ. CDR3 in DNA: TGTGCCAGCAGCGGCGGGCCCGGGACGCAATACGAGCAGTACTTC. It translates to CASSGGPGTQYEQYF.

This chain connects TRBV27 to TRBJ2-1; D might be TRBD1 (6 bases). The germline gives CDR1 MNHEY, CDR2 SMNVEV (reference sequence). The CDR3 extends over 17 amino acids. Trimming cost V 6 bases and J 5 bases, with 23 bases left between them. DNA for the CDR3: TGTGCCAGCAGCTCTTACTACCGGGACACCCCCCACAATGAGCAGTTCTTC. The encoded protein is CASSSYYRDTPHNEQFF.

The sample holds a few counts of this clonotype. This sequence joins TRBV5-6 and TRBJ1-6; D unresolved. Germline loops: CDR1 SGHDT, CDR2 YYEEEE. Trimming stripped 1 base from V and 12 bases from J, with 14 bases between. This CDR3 has 14 amino acids. CDR3 sequence: CASSLPGKRRPLHF. CDR3 nucleotide sequence: TGTGCCAGCAGCTTGCCGGGCAAACGGAGACCCCTCCACTTT.

This clonotype was seen only a few times. The rearrangement links TRBV7-2 to TRBJ1-5, with TRBD1 identical over 10 bases. The V segment lost 5 bases and the J segment 6 bases; nucleotides outside the gene matches: 4. Germline CDR1 and CDR2: SGHTA and FQGNSA. CDR3 length: 14 amino acids. The CDR3 nucleotides read TGTGCCAGCAGCGCGGGACAGGGGTTTCAGCCCCAGCATTTT. Translated, it gives CASSAGQGFQPQHF.

This clonotype was observed a few times. The chain carries TRBV30 and TRBJ1-4; possible D gene TRBD1, 5 bases. Trimming removed 7 bases at V and 10 bases at J, with 16 bases between. Germline assignment: CDR1 GTSNPN and CDR2 SVGIG (reference sequence). The CDR3 loop spans 12 amino acids. This chain's CDR3 is CAFGTNGGKLFF. The CDR3 DNA reads TGTGCCTTTGGGACTAATGGCGGAAAACTGTTTTTT.

Many counts were recorded for this clonotype. The J gene is TRBJ1-2, the V gene TRBV11-2; 7 bases line up with TRBD1. Per germline, CDR1 SGHAT and CDR2 FQNNGV. Losses at the gene ends were 0 bases for V and 8 bases for J; bases not matched to a gene: 12. The CDR3 runs to 16 residues. In DNA form, the CDR3 reads TGTGCCAGCAGCTTAGACCCTAGGGGGCTTGAGATCGGCTACACCTTC. This encodes CASSLDPRGLEIGYTF.

This clonotype was recorded many times. The chain joins TRBV5-1 to TRBJ2-1; 11 nucleotides line up with TRBD2. Unmatched junction bases numbered 10, after V lost 4 bases and J lost 13 bases. CDR1 is SGHRS, CDR2 YFSETQ, per germline. The CDR3 length is 14 residues. The CDR3 DNA reads TGCGCCAGCAGCCCCACTAGCGGGGGTACCCAACAGTTCTTC. Translating it yields CASSPTSGGTQQFF.

V gene TRBV7-9 combines with J gene TRBJ2-2; 8 bases are a match to TRBD1. The CDR3 covers 15 residues. V was pared by 4 bases and J by 6 bases, with 7 bases of the junction left unmatched. Germline-derived CDR1 and CDR2 are SEHNR and FQNEAQ (reference sequence). The CDR3 DNA reads as TGTGCCAGCAGCTGGGCAGCAGGGGGCCCCGGGGAGCTGTTTTTT. It is translated as CASSWAAGGPGELFF. Full variable domain (rest looked up from reference TRBV7-9 and TRBJ2-2): DTGVSQNPRHKITKRGQNVTFRCDPISEHNRLYWYRQTLGQGPEFLTYFQNEAQLEKSRLLSDRFSAERPKGSFSTLEIQRTEQGDSAMYLCASSWAAGGPGELFFGEGSRLTVL.

As concerns this clonotype: This may be a read error, as it is one base from a much larger clone. The chain couples TRBV20-1 to TRBJ2-1; 8 nucleotides line up with TRBD1. The germline CDR1 and CDR2 sequences are DFQATT and SNEGSKA (reference sequence). The CDR3 extends over 12 amino acids. CDR3 amino acids: CGLGQGRNEQFF. The CDR3 DNA is TGCGGCCTCGGACAGGGTAGAAATGAGCAGTTCTTC.

This clonotype came up many times. The chain links TRBV18 to TRBJ2-3; D remains unclear. The length of the CDR3 is 11 residues. V was pared by 3 bases and J by 6 bases, with 4 bases between. The germline gives CDR1 KGHSH, CDR2 LQKENI. The CDR3 region is CASSPGDTQYF. Here the CDR3 DNA reads TGTGCCAGCTCACCGGGGGATACGCAGTATTTT.

The chain employs TRBV3-1 and TRBJ1-2; D remains unclear. The CDR3 is made up of 13 amino acids. The germline gives CDR1 LGHDT, CDR2 YNNKEL (reference sequence). Trimming took 5 bases from V and 8 from J, leaving 15 bases between them. Here the CDR3 DNA reads TGTGCCAGCAGCTCCCGGGAAGGGCGCGGCTACACCTTC. Amino acid sequence: CASSSREGRGYTF.

This clonotype was detected only a few times. J is TRBJ2-7 and V is TRBV7-2; 7 nucleotides align to TRBD1. The germline V gene encodes CDR1 SGHTA and CDR2 FQGNSA. The CDR3 sequence is 15 residues long. J was trimmed by 2 bases and V by 5 bases; bases with no gene match: 9. CDR3 nucleotide sequence: TGTGCCAGCAGCCCTACAGGGGTTGGGACCTACGAGCAGTACTTC. Translation gives CASSPTGVGTYEQYF.

This clonotype was picked up many times. The V gene is TRBV28, the J gene TRBJ2-5; possibly TRBD2 for D (6 bases). The V end was cut by 7 bases, the J end by 5 bases, with 14 bases between. CDR1 and CDR2 (germline): MDHEN, SYDVKM. This CDR3 has 13 residues. CDR3 sequence reads: CASKEDAGETQYF. DNA of the CDR3: TGTGCCAGCAAGGAGGACGCGGGGGAGACCCAGTACTTC.

This clonotype was seen many times. This sequence joins TRBV27 and TRBJ2-7; D may be TRBD2 (5 bases). Germline V gives CDR1 MNHEY, CDR2 SMNVEV (reference sequence). The ends were cut back, 4 bases at V and 0 bases at J, with 19 bases in the middle. This CDR3 comprises 17 residues. CDR3 residues: CASSCPPVGGPSYEQYF. In DNA form, the CDR3 reads TGTGCCAGCAGTTGCCCGCCGGTCGGCGGGCCCTCCTACGAGCAGTACTTC.

This clonotype has more than one count but fewer than ten. This rearrangement joins TRBV12-3 or TRBV12-4 to TRBJ1-5; D unclear. V was cut by 5 bases and J by 3 bases, with 8 bases left in between. The CDR3 runs 13 residues. CDR3 DNA sequence: TGTGCCAGCAGTCAAAAGACCAATCAGCCCCAGCATTTT. Amino acid sequence: CASSQKTNQPQHF.

J is TRBJ2-3 and V is TRBV20-1, with D perhaps matching TRBD2 (5 bases). Germline V lookup: CDR1 DFQATT, CDR2 SNEGSKA (reference sequence). This CDR3 region has 12 residues. The V and J ends lost 2 bases and 6 bases respectively, with 9 bases between them. The DNA of the CDR3 is TGCAGTGCTAGAACCTTAGCGGATACGCAGTATTTT. This encodes CSARTLADTQYF.

A few counts support this clonotype. J is TRBJ1-6 and V is TRBV3-1; D remains unclear. Deletions cut 4 bases from V and 8 bases from J, with 15 bases between. This CDR3 has 15 residues. The germline V gene encodes CDR1 LGHDT and CDR2 YNNKEL (reference sequence). The CDR3 reads CASSPRGRQDSPLHF. As DNA, the CDR3 is TGTGCCAGCAGCCCACGCGGCAGGCAGGATTCACCCCTCCACTTT. Based on the CDR3 plus reference TRBV3-1 and TRBJ1-6, the full variable domain is DTAVSQTPKYLVTQMGNDKSIKCEQNLGHDTMYWYKQDSKKFLKIMFSYNNKELIINETVPNRFSPKSPDKAHLNLHINSLELGDSAVYFCASSPRGRQDSPLHFGNGTRLTVT.

This clonotype came up many times. The CDR3 region has the DNA TGTGCCAGTAGTCCAAGCGGGAGGGCCGGGGATGAGCAGTTCTTC. The encoded protein is CASSPSGRAGDEQFF. The V call is TRBV19, the J call TRBJ2-1; TRBD2 matches at 10 bases. The CDR3 covers 15 residues. Germline CDR1 is LNHDA and CDR2 is SQIVND (reference sequence). V lost 5 bases to trimming and J lost 8 bases; unmatched junction nucleotides: 9. The full variable domain, completed using reference TRBV19 and TRBJ2-1, is DGGITQSPKYLFRKEGQNVTLSCEQNLNHDAMYWYRQDPGQGLRLIYYSQIVNDFQKGDIAEGYSVSREKKESFPLTVTSAQKNPTAFYLCASSPSGRAGDEQFFGPGTRLTVL.